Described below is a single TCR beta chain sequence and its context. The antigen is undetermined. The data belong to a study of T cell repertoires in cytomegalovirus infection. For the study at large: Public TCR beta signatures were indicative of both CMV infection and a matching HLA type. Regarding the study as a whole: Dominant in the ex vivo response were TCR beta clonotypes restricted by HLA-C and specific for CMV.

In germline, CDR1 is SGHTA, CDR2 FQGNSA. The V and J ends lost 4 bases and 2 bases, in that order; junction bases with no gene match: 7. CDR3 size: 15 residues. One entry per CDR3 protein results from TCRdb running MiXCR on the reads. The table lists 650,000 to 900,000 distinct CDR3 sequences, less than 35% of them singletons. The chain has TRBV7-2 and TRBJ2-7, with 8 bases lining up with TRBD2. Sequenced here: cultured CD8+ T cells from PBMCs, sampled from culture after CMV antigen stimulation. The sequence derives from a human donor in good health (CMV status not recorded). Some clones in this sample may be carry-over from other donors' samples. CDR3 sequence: CASSSTGTRTYEQYF. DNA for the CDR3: TGTGCCAGCAGCTCCACCGGGACTAGGACCTACGAGCAGTACTTC.